The rows below give T cell receptor beta chains drawn from one sample of a study of T cells in Graves' hyperthyroidism and ophthalmopathy. TCRdb processed the multiplex PCR reads anew with MiXCR; each CDR3 protein has one entry. The data show nearly 600,000 distinct CDR3 sequences, with approximately 15% seen just once and less than 6% held by the top ten. Material for sequencing was blood. The receptors stem from a woman between 25 and 40 years old with Graves' hyperthyroidism that later progressed to Graves' ophthalmopathy. The conserved cysteine and the conserved F or W are not part of the CDR3 here.

V	J	CDR3
TRBV28	TRBJ2-1	ASSSLGFSYNEQF
TRBV3-1	TRBJ1-2	ASSQPQTAPIYGYT
TRBV28	TRBJ2-3	ASSTPTALTDTQY
TRBV7-3	TRBJ2-1	ASSLGTSGPTEQF
TRBV2	TRBJ2-5	ASSPEARETQY
TRBV6-6	TRBJ1-2	ASSYGWVGGLDGYT
TRBV11-2	TRBJ1-2	ASSRDRSGYT
TRBV19	TRBJ2-5	ASSIGGRRGRY
TRBV28	TRBJ2-5	ASSQGLAGSQETQY
TRBV2	TRBJ2-5	ASSVRLQETQY
TRBV11-1	TRBJ1-1	ASSLTTDSEAF
TRBV28	TRBJ1-4	ASRKWVHRVWTNEKLF
TRBV30	TRBJ2-2	AWIMRRYTGELF
TRBV11-3	TRBJ2-7	ASSLSAARLGEQY
TRBV28	TRBJ2-5	AIRLAGSSQETQY
TRBV7-9	TRBJ2-2	ASSLDPLEVGTGELF
TRBV19	TRBJ1-2	ASSIWDRGQLSGYT
TRBV30	TRBJ2-2	AWSPDRDTGELF
TRBV20-1	TRBJ2-3	SAPYSGIAQY
TRBV12-3/TRBV12-4	TRBJ1-5	ASSFMGRQPQH
TRBV5-1	TRBJ2-5	ASSLTGDGETQY
TRBV10-3	TRBJ2-3	AIGEAGTDTQY
TRBV27	TRBJ1-5	ASSYSTGSQPQH
TRBV6-1	TRBJ2-3	ASREGTDTQY
TRBV2	TRBJ2-3	ASSEAGDTQY
TRBV9	TRBJ2-5	ASSVGQGAGYQETQY
TRBV12-5	TRBJ1-2	ASGLPDDRGPSYGYT
TRBV20-1	TRBJ2-1	SAREGQGNEQF
TRBV20-1	TRBJ2-3	SASLSRTDTQY
TRBV7-3	TRBJ2-1	ASSQGPTSAEQF
TRBV6-2/TRBV6-3	TRBJ1-1	ASSYGGSGPNTEAF
TRBV7-9	TRBJ1-2	ASSPGQEKHT
TRBV5-1	TRBJ2-5	ASSPEIYQETQY
TRBV18	TRBJ1-2	ASSPAQGRANYGYT
TRBV20-1	TRBJ1-5	SARVPSGTTNQPQH
TRBV7-2	TRBJ2-3	ASSLVAGVGTDTQY
TRBV29-1	TRBJ1-3	SAAGQGAGNTIY
TRBV30	TRBJ2-1	AYYRDFNEQF
TRBV7-9	TRBJ2-7	ASSRQGIVHEQY
TRBV7-3	TRBJ2-5	ASRGTSGRETQY
TRBV2	TRBJ2-7	ASSDSDRAYEQY
TRBV5-6	TRBJ1-2	ASSYDRGWGGYT
TRBV6-5	TRBJ1-1	ASGWDRLLTNTEAF
TRBV18	TRBJ2-2	ASSPGLAGDTGELF
TRBV2	TRBJ1-2	ASNPGGGAGNGYT